The rows below give T cell receptor beta chains drawn from one sample of a study of control samples from healthy donors and cancer patients. The repertoire was sequenced with immunoSEQ multiplex PCR; TCRdb's copy has only in-frame clones and lacks some. The sample has tens of thousands of clones; more than 75% are singletons. Sequencing used blood. These receptors were collected from a woman aged 45 to 65 in good health. Each CDR3 is given with its conserved first and last residue. A D gene is named only where the DNA matches it firmly. Clone size is not always given. Where it is, it says once, few, many or a class for expanded clones.

J gene,V gene,D gene,clone size,CDR3 DNA,CDR3 protein
TRBJ1-6,TRBV7-9,NA,NA,TGTGCCAGCAGCTTGGGGGTCAATTCACCCCTCCACTTT,CASSLGVNSPLHF
TRBJ2-5,TRBV12-5,NA,NA,TGTGCTAGTGAACGAGACGGAGGGGGCCAGTACTTC,CASERDGGGQYF
TRBJ2-2,TRBV7-7,TRBD1,few,TGTGCTAGCAGCTTAGGCCAGGGGGCGTACACCGGGGAGCTGTTTTTT,CASSLGQGAYTGELFF
TRBJ2-7,TRBV13,NA,NA,TGTGCCAGCAGCCCTAGCCCTCCTGCCGAGCAGTACTTC,CASSPSPPAEQYF
TRBJ1-1,TRBV28,NA,NA,TGTGCCAGCAGTTCACAACAGGCCGGGGGGACTGAAGCTTTCTTT,CASSSQQAGGTEAFF
TRBJ2-1,TRBV6-2/TRBV6-3,NA,NA,TGTGCCAGCAGTTACTATAACTACAATGAGCAGTTCTTC,CASSYYNYNEQFF
TRBJ1-2,TRBV5-4,NA,NA,TGTGCCAGCAGCTTGGACGCTTTTGGCTACACCTTC,CASSLDAFGYTF
TRBJ2-5,TRBV5-1,TRBD2,NA,TGCGCCAGCGCCCCCCGACGAGGCGGGGGAGAGACCCAGTACTTC,CASAPRRGGGETQYF
TRBJ2-3,TRBV7-2,NA,NA,TGTGCCAGCAGCTTAGAGGGCGCTCAGGGAAGGACGCAGTATTTT,CASSLEGAQGRTQYF
TRBJ1-5,TRBV19,TRBD1,once,TGTGCCGGGCAGCCCGGCGGACAGGCTTTCAATCAGCCCCAGCATTTT,CAGQPGGQAFNQPQHF
TRBJ1-5,TRBV28,NA,few,TGTGCCAGCACCGGGGGACAGCCCCAGCATTTT,CASTGGQPQHF
TRBJ2-3,TRBV9,NA,NA,TGTGCCAGCAGCGCAGGGGGGGAGAGGAGCACAGATACGCAGTATTTT,CASSAGGERSTDTQYF
TRBJ1-4,TRBV3-1/TRBV3-2,NA,NA,TGTGCCAGCAGCCAGGTCGGGGAGGGGGAAAAACTGTTTTTT,CASSQVGEGEKLFF
TRBJ2-2,TRBV28,TRBD2,NA,TGTGCCAGCATGGGGGTCGGGCGGAGGAGCGGGAGAAGGACCGGGGAGCTGTTTTTT,CASMGVGRRSGRRTGELFF
TRBJ1-2,TRBV18,TRBD1,NA,TGTGCCAGCTCTCTCGGGACAGGGGTTAACTATGGCTACACCTTC,CASSLGTGVNYGYTF
TRBJ1-4,TRBV9,NA,NA,TGTGCCAGCAGCGTAGAAGGGGGGACCAACGAAAAACTGTTTTTT,CASSVEGGTNEKLFF
TRBJ1-1,TRBV5-8,NA,few,TGTGCCAGCAGCTTGGCGCGGACTGAAGCTTTCTTT,CASSLARTEAFF
TRBJ2-7,TRBV2,NA,NA,TGTGCCAGCAGTGTTTGGGGGGGCCACGAGCAGTACTTC,CASSVWGGHEQYF
TRBJ2-2,TRBV24-1,NA,NA,TGTGCCACCAGTGACCGTGGGACAACCGCCGGGGAGCTGTTTTTT,CATSDRGTTAGELFF
TRBJ1-1,TRBV5-1,NA,once,TGCGCCAGCAGCTTGGGACGAGGGGCTGACACTGAAGCTTTCTTT,CASSLGRGADTEAFF
TRBJ2-7,TRBV18,NA,NA,TGTGCCAGCTCACCTGGAGAACACCTCGAGCAGTACTTC,CASSPGEHLEQYF
TRBJ1-1,TRBV18,NA,NA,TGTGCCAGCTCACCACTAGTGAACACTGAAGCTTTCTTT,CASSPLVNTEAFF
TRBJ1-2,TRBV5-1,TRBD1,NA,TGCGCCAGCAGCCTACACCTTACAGGGGGCGGTGGCTACACCTTC,CASSLHLTGGGGYTF
TRBJ1-6,TRBV10-3,NA,NA,TGTGCCCTTAAGGACAGCGCGAATTCACCCCTCCACTTT,CALKDSANSPLHF
TRBJ1-1,TRBV10-3,NA,once,TGTGCCATCAGTGAGTCGTGGCAGACGAGCACTGAAGCTTTCTTT,CAISESWQTSTEAFF
TRBJ1-5,TRBV6-6,TRBD1,NA,TGTGCCAGCACCTTTATGACAGGGGCTCAGCCCCAGCATTTT,CASTFMTGAQPQHF